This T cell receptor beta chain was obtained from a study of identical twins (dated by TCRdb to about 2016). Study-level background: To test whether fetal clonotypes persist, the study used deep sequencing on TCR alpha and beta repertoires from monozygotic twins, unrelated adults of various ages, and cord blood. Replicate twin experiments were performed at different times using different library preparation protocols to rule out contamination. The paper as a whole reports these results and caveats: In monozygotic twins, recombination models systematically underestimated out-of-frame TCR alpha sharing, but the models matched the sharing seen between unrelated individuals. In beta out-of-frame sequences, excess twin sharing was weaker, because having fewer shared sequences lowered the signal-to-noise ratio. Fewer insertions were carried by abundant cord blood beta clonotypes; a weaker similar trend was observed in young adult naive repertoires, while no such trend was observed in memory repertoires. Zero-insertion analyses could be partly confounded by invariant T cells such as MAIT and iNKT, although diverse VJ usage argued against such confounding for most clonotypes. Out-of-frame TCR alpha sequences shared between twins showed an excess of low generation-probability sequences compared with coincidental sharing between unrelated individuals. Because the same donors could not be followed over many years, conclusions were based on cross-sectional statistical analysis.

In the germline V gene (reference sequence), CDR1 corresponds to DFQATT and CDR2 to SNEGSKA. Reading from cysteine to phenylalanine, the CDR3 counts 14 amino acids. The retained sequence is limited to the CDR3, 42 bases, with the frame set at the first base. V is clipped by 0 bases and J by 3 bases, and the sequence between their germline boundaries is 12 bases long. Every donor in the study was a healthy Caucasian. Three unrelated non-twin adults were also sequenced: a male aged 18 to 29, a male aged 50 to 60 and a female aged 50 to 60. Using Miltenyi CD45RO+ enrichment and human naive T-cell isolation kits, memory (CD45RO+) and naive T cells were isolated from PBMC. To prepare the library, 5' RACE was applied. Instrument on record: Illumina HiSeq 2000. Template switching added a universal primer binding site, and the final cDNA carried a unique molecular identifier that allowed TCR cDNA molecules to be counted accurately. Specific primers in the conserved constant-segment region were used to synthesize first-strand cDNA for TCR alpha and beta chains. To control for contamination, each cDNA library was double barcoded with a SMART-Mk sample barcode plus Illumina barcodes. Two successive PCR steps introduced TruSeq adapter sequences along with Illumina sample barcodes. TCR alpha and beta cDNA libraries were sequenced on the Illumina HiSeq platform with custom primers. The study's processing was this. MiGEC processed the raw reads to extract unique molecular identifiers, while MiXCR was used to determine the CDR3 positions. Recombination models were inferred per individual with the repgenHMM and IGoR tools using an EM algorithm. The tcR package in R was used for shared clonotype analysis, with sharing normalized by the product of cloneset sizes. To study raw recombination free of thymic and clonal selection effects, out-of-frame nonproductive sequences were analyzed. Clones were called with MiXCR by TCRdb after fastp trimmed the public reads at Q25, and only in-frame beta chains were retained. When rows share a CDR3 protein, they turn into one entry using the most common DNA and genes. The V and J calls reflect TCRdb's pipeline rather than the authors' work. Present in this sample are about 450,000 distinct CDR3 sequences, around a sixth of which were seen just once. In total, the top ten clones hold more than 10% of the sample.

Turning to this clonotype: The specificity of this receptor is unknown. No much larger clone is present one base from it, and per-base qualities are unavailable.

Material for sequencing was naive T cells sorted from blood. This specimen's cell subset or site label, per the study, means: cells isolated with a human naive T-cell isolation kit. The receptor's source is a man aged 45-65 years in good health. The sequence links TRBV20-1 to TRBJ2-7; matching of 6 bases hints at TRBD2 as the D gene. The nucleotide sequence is TGCAGTGCTAGAGATCCTAGCGCCAACTACGAGCAGTACTTC. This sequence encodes CSARDPSANYEQYF.